One sample yielded the 3 T cell receptor beta chains listed below, sequenced in a study of identical twins. TCRdb re-called the 5' RACE reads through MiXCR, storing one row per CDR3 protein. The table has 500,000 to 550,000 distinct CDR3 sequences, about 20% seen once. These data are also associated with another study on T cells expressing NK-cell markers.

The specimen was CD4+ T cells sorted from blood. These receptors were collected from a woman younger than 30 in good health.

The genes are TRBV5-1 and TRBJ2-1; possible D gene TRBD1, 6 bases. CDR3 length: 11 residues. CDR1 SGHRS and CDR2 YFSETQ come from the germline V gene. Trimming removed 6 bases at V and 10 bases at J, with 11 bases between. CDR3 nucleotides: TGCGCCAGCATTAGGGGGTTGGAGCAGTTCTTC. Its translation is CASIRGLEQFF.

V is TRBV12-3 or TRBV12-4 and J is TRBJ2-3; 7 positions match TRBD1. With 2 bases clipped from V and 4 bases from J, the junction kept 3 bases outside the gene matches. CDR3 length: 14 amino acids. DNA for the CDR3: TGTGCCAGCAGTTTAATCCAGGGGGCAGATACGCAGTATTTT. This sequence encodes CASSLIQGADTQYF.

This clonotype was observed a few times. The chain joins TRBV4-3 to TRBJ2-1, with 7 bases identical to TRBD2. Germline V lookup: CDR1 LGHNA, CDR2 YSLEER. The CDR3 length is 13 residues. V lost 2 bases to trimming and J lost 9 bases; unmatched junction nucleotides: 4. The CDR3 DNA reads TGCGCCAGCAGCCAACAGGGACTATCTGAGCAGTTCTTC. Its protein product is CASSQQGLSEQFF.